The 4 T cell receptor beta chains presented below share a single source sample, sequenced in a study of human T cells and chemical hapten exposure. TCRdb processed the RACE reads anew with MiXCR; each CDR3 protein has one entry. Among approximately 120,000 distinct CDR3 sequences listed, approximately 8.8% were seen once. Time point of the sample: patch test 2, 6 weeks after DPC sensitization. Treatment defined: therapeutic diphenylcyclopropenone sensitization with weekly scalp DPC. The starting material was whole blood, obtained in connection with sensitization to the hapten diphenylcyclopropenone (DPC). The source of these receptors is a woman in her thirties or forties with alopecia areata. Some clones in this sample may be carry-over from other donors' samples.

This chain links TRBV6-5 with TRBJ1-1, with TRBD1 as a possible D gene (5 bases). Germline V gene lookup returns CDR1 MNHEY and CDR2 SVGAGI. Trimming took 9 bases from V and 6 from J, leaving 26 bases between them. The CDR3 consists of 16 residues. CDR3 nucleotides: TGTGCCAGTCGACAAGACCGGGACGCTCGGCACCCTGAAGCTTTCTTT. Amino acids: CASRQDRDARHPEAFF.

As concerns this clonotype: This may stem from a read error, because a much larger clone lies one nucleotide away. This is likely a read error, given that the CDR3 carries no conserved phenylalanine or tryptophan at its end. The CDR3 DNA reads TGTGCCAGCAGTCCAACACAGGGCGTGTCTGAAGCTTTCATT. Its translation: CASSPTQGVSEAFI. The chain joins TRBV6-2 or TRBV6-3 to TRBJ1-1; the D gene is possibly TRBD1 (6 bases). Germline CDR1 and CDR2: MNHEY and SVGEGT. The CDR3 has 14 amino acids. The V and J ends lost 5 bases and 6 bases respectively, with 16 bases between them.

Many counts were recorded for this clonotype. The chain joins TRBV12-3 or TRBV12-4 to TRBJ2-3; D ambiguous. This CDR3 has 13 residues. Trimming pared 2 bases from V and 1 base from J, leaving 4 bases between. Here the CDR3 DNA reads TGTGCCAGCAGTTTATCTGGCACAGATACGCAGTATTTT. Encoded protein: CASSLSGTDTQYF.

This clonotype showed up many times. The chain recombines TRBV7-9 with TRBJ1-1, with 12 bases that match TRBD1. The length of the CDR3 is 18 residues. Losses at the gene ends were 5 bases for V and 6 bases for J; bases not matched to a gene: 16. The V gene's germline CDR1 is SEHNR and CDR2 FQNEAQ (reference sequence). DNA for the CDR3: TGTGCCAGCAGCCCTCCGGGACAGGGGGCAGAGGAGTTTCCTGAAGCTTTCTTT. This codes for CASSPPGQGAEEFPEAFF.